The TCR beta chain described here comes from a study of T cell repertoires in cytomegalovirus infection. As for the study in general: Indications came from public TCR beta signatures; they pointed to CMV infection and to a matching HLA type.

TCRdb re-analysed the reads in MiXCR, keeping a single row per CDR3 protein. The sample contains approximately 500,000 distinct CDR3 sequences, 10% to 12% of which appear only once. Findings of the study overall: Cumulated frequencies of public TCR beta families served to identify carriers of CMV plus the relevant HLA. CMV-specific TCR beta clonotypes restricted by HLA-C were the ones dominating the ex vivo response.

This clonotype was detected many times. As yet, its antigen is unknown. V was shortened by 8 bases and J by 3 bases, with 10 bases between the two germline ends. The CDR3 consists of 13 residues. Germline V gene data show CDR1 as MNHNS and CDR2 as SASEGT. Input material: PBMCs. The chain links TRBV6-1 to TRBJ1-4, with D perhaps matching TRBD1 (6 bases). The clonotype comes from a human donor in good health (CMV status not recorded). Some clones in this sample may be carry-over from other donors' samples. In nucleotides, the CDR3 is TGTGCCAGCGGTGGGGGCTCTAATGAAAAACTGTTTTTT. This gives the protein CASGGGSNEKLFF.